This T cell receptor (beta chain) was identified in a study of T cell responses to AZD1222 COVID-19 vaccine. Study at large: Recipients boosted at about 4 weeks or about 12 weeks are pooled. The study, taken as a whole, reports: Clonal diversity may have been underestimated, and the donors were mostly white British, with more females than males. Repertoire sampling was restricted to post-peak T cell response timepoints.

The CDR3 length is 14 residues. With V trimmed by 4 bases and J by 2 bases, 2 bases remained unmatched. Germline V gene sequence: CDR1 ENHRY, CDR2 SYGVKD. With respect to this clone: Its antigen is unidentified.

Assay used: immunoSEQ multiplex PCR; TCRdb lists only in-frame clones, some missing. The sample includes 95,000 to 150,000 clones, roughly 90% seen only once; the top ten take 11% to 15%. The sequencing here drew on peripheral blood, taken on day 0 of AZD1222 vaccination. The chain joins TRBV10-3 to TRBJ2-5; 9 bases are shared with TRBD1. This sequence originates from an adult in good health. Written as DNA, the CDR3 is TGTGCCATCAGTGGACAGGGGGGACAAGAGACCCAGTACTTC. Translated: CAISGQGGQETQYF.